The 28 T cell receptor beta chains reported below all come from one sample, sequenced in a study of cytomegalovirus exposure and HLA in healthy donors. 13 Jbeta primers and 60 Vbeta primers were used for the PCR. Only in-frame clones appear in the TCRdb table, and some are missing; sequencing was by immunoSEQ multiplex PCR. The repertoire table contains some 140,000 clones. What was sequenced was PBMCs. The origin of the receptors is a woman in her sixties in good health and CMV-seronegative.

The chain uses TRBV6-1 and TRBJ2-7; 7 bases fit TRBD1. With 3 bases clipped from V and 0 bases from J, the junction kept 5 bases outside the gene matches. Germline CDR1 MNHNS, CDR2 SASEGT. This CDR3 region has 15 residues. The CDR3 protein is CASSESGTVSYEQYF. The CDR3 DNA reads TGTGCCAGCAGTGAGTCCGGGACAGTCTCCTACGAGCAGTACTTC.

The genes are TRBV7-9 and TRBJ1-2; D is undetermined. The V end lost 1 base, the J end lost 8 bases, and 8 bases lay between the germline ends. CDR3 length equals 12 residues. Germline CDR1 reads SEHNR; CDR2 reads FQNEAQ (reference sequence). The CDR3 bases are TGTGCCAGCAGCTTAGGGAGAGAGGGCTACACCTTC. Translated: CASSLGREGYTF. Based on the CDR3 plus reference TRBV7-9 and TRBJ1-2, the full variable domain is DTGVSQNPRHKITKRGQNVTFRCDPISEHNRLYWYRQTLGQGPEFLTYFQNEAQLEKSRLLSDRFSAERPKGSFSTLEIQRTEQGDSAMYLCASSLGREGYTFGSGTRLTVV.

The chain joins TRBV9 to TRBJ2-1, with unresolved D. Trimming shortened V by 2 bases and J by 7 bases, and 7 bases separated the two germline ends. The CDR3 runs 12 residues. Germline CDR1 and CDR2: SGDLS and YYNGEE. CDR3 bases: TGTGCCAGCAGCGTCGGTATGAATGAGCAGTTCTTC. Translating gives CASSVGMNEQFF.

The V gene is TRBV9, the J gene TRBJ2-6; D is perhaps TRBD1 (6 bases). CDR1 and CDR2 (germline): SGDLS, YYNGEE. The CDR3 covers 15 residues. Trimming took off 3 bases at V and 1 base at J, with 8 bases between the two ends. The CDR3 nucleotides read TGTGCCAGCAGCGCAGACAGGTCTGGGGCCAACGTCCTGACTTTC. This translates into CASSADRSGANVLTF.

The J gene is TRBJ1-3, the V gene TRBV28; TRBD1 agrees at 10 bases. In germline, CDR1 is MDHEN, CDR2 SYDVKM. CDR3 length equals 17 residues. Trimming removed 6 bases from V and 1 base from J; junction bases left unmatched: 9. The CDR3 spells CASSQSGTGVSGNTIYF. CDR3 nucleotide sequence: TGTGCCAGCAGCCAATCCGGGACAGGGGTTTCTGGAAACACCATATATTTT.

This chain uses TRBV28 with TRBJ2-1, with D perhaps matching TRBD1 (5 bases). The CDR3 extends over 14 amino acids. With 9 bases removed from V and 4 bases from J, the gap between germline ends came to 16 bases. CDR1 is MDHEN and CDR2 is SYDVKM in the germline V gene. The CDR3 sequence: CASSSSRGYNEQFF. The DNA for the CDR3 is TGTGCCAGTTCCTCGAGTAGGGGATACAATGAGCAGTTCTTC. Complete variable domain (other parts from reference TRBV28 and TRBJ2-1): DVKVTQSSRYLVKRTGEKVFLECVQDMDHENMFWYRQDPGLGLRLIYFSYDVKMKEKGDIPEGYSVSREKKERFSLILESASTNQTSMYLCASSSSRGYNEQFFGPGTRLTVL.

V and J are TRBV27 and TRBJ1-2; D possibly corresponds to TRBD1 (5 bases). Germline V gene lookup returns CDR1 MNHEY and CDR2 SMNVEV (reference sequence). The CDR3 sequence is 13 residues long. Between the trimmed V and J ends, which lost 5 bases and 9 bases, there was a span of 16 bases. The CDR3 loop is CASSRTLSASYTF. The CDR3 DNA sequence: TGTGCCAGCAGTAGGACACTTTCCGCAAGCTACACCTTC.

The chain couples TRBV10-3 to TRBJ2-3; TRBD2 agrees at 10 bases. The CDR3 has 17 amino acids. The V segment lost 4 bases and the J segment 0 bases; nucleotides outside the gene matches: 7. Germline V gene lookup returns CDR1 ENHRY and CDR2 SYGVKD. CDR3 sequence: CAISGTSGLQSTDTQYF. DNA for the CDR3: TGTGCCATCAGTGGGACTAGCGGCCTACAAAGCACAGATACGCAGTATTTT.

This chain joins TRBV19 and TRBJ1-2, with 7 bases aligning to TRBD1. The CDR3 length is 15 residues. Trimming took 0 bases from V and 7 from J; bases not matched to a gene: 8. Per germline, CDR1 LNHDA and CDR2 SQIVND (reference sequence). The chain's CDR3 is CASSIEEGGVSGYTF. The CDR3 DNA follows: TGTGCCAGTAGTATAGAGGAAGGGGGCGTTAGTGGCTACACCTTC.

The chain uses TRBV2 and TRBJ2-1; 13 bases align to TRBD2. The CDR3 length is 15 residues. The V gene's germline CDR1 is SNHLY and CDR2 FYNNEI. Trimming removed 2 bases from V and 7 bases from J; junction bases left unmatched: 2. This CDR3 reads CASSESLAGGNEQFF. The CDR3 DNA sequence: TGTGCCAGCAGTGAATCACTAGCGGGAGGGAATGAGCAGTTCTTC.

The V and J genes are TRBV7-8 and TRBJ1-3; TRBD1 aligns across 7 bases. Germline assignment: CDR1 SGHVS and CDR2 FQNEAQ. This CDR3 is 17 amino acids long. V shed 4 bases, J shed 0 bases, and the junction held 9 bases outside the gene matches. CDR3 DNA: TGTGCCAGCAGCTACAGGGGAGCAGGGAACTCTGGAAACACCATATATTTT. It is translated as CASSYRGAGNSGNTIYF.

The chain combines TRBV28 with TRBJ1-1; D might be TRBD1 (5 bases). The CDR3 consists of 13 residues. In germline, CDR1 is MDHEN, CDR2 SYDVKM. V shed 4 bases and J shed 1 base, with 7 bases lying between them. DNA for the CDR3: TGTGCCAGCAGTTGGAGGGGGAACACTGAAGCTTTCTTT. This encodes CASSWRGNTEAFF.

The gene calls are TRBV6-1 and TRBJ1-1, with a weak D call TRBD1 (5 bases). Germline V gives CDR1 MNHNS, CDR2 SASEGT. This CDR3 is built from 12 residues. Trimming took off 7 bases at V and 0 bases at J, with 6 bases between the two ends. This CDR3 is CASKDMNTEAFF. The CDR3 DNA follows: TGTGCCAGCAAGGACATGAACACTGAAGCTTTCTTT.

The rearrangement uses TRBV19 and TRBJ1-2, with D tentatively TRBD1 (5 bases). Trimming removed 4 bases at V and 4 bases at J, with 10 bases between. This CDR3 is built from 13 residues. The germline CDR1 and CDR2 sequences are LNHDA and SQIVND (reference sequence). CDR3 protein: CASSKTDSYGYTF. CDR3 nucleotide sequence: TGTGCCAGTAGTAAGACAGACTCCTATGGCTACACCTTC.

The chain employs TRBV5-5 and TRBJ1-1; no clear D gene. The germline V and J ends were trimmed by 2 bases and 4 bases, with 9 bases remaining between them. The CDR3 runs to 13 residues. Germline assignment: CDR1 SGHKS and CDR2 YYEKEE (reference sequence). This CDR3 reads CASSFGRSTEAFF. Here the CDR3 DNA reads TGTGCCAGCAGCTTTGGGAGGAGCACTGAAGCTTTCTTT.

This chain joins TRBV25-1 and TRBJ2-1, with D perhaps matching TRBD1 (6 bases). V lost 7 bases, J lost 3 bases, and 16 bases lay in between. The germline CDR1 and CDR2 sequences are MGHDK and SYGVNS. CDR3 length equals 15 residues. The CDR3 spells CASNLGGPLYNEQFF. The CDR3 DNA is TGTGCCAGCAACCTAGGGGGACCCCTCTACAATGAGCAGTTCTTC.

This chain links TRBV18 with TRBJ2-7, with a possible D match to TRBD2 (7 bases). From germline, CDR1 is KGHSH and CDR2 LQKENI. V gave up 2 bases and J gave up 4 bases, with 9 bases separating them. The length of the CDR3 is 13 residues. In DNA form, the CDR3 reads TGTGCCAGCTCACCAAGGGGGGGGTACGAGCAGTACTTC. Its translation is CASSPRGGYEQYF.

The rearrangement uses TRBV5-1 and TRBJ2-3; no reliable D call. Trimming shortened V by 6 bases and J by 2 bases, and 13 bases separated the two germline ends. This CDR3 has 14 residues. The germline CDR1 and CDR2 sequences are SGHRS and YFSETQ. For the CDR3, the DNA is TGCGCCAGCAAGAAAGACTCCTACACAGATACGCAGTATTTT. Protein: CASKKDSYTDTQYF.

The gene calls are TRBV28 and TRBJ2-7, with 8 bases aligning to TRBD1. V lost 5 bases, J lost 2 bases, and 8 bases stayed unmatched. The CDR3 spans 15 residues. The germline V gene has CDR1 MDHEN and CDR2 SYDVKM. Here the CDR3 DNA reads TGTGCCAGCAGTACCACAGGGGGGCGTACCTACGAGCAGTACTTC. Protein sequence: CASSTTGGRTYEQYF.

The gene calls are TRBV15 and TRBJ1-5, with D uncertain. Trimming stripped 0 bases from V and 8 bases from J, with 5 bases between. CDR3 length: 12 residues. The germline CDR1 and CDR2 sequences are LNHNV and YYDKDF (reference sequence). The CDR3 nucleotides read TGTGCCACCAGCAGAGATTCGGAGCCCCAGCATTTT. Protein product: CATSRDSEPQHF.

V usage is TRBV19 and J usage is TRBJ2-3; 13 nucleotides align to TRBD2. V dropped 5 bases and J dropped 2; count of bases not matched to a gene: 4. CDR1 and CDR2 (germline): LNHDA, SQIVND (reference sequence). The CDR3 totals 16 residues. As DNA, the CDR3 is TGTGCCAGTAGTTCAGGGACTAGCGGGGTCACAGATACGCAGTATTTT. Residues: CASSSGTSGVTDTQYF.

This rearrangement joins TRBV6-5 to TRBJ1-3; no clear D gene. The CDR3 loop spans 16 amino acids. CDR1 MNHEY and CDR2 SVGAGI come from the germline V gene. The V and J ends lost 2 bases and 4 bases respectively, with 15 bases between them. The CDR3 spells CASSYSGDDLGNTIYF. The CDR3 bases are TGTGCCAGCAGTTACAGCGGAGACGATCTCGGAAACACCATATATTTT.

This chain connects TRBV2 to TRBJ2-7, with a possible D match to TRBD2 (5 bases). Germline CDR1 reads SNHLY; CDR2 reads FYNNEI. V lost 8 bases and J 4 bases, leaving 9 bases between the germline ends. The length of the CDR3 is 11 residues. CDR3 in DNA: TGTGCCAGCTACCGGGATTACGAGCAGTACTTC. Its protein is CASYRDYEQYF.

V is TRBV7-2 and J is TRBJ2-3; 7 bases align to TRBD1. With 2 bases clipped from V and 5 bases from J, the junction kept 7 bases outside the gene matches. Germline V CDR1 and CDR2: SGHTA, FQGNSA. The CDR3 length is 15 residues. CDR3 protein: CASSLRQGGGDTQYF. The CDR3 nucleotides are TGTGCCAGCAGCTTAAGACAGGGTGGGGGAGATACGCAGTATTTT.

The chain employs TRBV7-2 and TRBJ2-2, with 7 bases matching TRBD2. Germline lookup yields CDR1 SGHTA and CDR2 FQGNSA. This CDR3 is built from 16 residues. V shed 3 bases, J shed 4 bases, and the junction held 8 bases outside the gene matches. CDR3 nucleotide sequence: TGTGCCAGCAGCTTTGCCCCGGGACTAAGCACCGGGGAGCTGTTTTTT. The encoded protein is CASSFAPGLSTGELFF.

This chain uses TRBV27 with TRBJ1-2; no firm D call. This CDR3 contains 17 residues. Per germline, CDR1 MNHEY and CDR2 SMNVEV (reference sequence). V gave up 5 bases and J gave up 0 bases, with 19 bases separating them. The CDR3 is CASSPVNLLTTNYGYTF. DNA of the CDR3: TGTGCCAGCAGTCCTGTCAACCTCCTGACAACTAACTATGGCTACACCTTC.

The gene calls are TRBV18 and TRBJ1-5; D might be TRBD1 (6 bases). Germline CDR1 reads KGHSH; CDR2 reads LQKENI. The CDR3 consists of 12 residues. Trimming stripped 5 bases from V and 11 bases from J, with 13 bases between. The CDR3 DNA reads TGTGCCAGCTCAGGCACAGGGCGAGCCCAGCATTTT. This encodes CASSGTGRAQHF.

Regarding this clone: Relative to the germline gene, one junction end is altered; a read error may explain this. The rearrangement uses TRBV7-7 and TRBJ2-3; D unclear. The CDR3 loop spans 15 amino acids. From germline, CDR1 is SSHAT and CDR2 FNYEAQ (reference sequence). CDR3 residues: CASSLGRGSTDTQYF. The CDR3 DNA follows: TGTGCTAGCAGCTTAGGCCGAGGTAGCACAGATACGCAGTATTTT. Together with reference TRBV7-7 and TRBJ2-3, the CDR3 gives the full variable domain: GAGVSQSPRYKVTKRGQDVTLRCDPISSHATLYWYQQALGQGPEFLTYFNYEAQPDKSGLPSDRFSAERPEGSISTLTIQRTEQRDSAMYRCASSLGRGSTDTQYFGPGTRLTVL.